The 21 T cell receptor beta chains in this list originate from one sample, sequenced in a study of response to subunit inactivated influenza vaccine. Via MiXCR, TCRdb re-called the RT-PCR reads, giving one row per CDR3 protein. The profile shows around 520,000 distinct CDR3 sequences, about 25% of them singletons. This specimen consisted of CD4+ T cells sorted from PBMCs, obtained 5 days after vaccination. All receptors derive from a man aged 45-65 years who received an inactivated influenza vaccine.

Concerning this clonotype: The junction differs from germline at one of its ends, possibly a read error. The V call is TRBV5-8, the J call TRBJ1-2; 7 nucleotides agree with TRBD1. Germline CDR1 and CDR2: SGHTS and YDEGEE. CDR3 length: 13 amino acids. DNA for the CDR3: TGTACCAGCAGCCCGAACAGGGGTTATGGCTACACCTTC. Translating gives CTSSPNRGYGYTF. The whole variable domain, remainder taken from reference TRBV5-8 and TRBJ1-2, is EAGVTQSPTHLIKTRGQQATLRCSPISGHTSVYWYQQALGLGLQFLLWYDEGEERNRGNFPPRFSGRQFPNYSSELNVNALELEDSALYLCTSSPNRGYGYTFGSGTRLTVV.

The chain recombines TRBV5-6 with TRBJ1-3, with TRBD1 as a possible D gene (5 bases). The CDR3 is 15 residues long. V dropped 3 bases and J dropped 0 bases, with 10 bases sitting between them. The germline V gene has CDR1 SGHDT and CDR2 YYEEEE. The CDR3 DNA reads as TGTGCCAGCAGCTGGGGCGGGGGCTCTGGAAACACCATATATTTT. Its translation is CASSWGGGSGNTIYF.

This clonotype was detected many times. Compared with germline, one end of the junction differs, possibly owing to a read error. The rearrangement links TRBV28 to TRBJ2-7, with D perhaps matching TRBD2 (5 bases). There are 11 residues in the CDR3. The germline gives CDR1 MDHEN, CDR2 SYDVKM. The CDR3 is CASSSGYEQYF. CDR3 bases: TGCGCCAGCAGCTCGGGGTACGAGCAGTACTTC.

V and J are TRBV5-1 and TRBJ1-2; a possible D gene is TRBD1 (5 bases). The CDR3 runs to 13 residues. Germline assignment: CDR1 SGHRS and CDR2 YFSETQ. V was trimmed by 0 bases and J by 12 bases, leaving 15 bases between them. CDR3 protein: CASSLDGDSHHTF. The CDR3 coding sequence is TGCGCCAGCAGCTTGGATGGAGACAGTCACCACACCTTC. Full variable domain (remainder filled in from reference TRBV5-1 and TRBJ1-2): KAGVTQTPRYLIKTRGQQVTLSCSPISGHRSVSWYQQTPGQGLQFLFEYFSETQRNKGNFPGRFSGRQFSNSRSEMNVSTLELGDSALYLCASSLDGDSHHTFGSGTRLTVV.

This clonotype was detected only a few times. J is TRBJ1-5 and V is TRBV20-1, with no clear D. The germline CDR1 and CDR2 sequences are DFQATT and SNEGSKA (reference sequence). The CDR3 runs to 15 residues. V was trimmed by 2 bases and J by 2 bases, leaving 13 bases between them. CDR3 sequence reads: CSARSRGSRNQPQHF. CDR3 sequence (DNA): TGCAGTGCTAGATCCCGGGGTTCCCGCAATCAGCCCCAGCATTTT.

The J gene is TRBJ2-7, the V gene TRBV20-1; 8 nucleotides match TRBD1. The V gene end was trimmed by 6 bases and the J gene end by 6 bases; junction bases not matched to a gene: 10. This CDR3 is 13 amino acids long. Per germline, CDR1 DFQATT and CDR2 SNEGSKA (reference sequence). In DNA form, the CDR3 reads TGCAGTGCATACTGGGCAGGGGGCCGCGAGCAGTACTTC. Protein: CSAYWAGGREQYF.

This clonotype was detected a few times. This chain connects TRBV4-3 to TRBJ2-5, with TRBD2 matching over 8 bases. CDR1 is LGHNA and CDR2 is YSLEER in the germline V gene. The CDR3 sequence is 17 residues long. With 0 bases clipped from V and 0 bases from J, the junction kept 6 bases outside the gene matches. The CDR3 protein is CASSQDGGGRYQETQYF. The CDR3 coding sequence is TGCGCCAGCAGCCAAGATGGGGGCGGGAGGTACCAAGAGACCCAGTACTTC.

This clonotype was counted only a few times. V usage is TRBV4-1 and J usage is TRBJ2-1; D gene uncertain. The germline CDR1 and CDR2 sequences are MGHRA and YSYEKL. Between the trimmed V and J ends, which lost 3 bases and 1 base, there was a span of 7 bases. CDR3 size: 14 residues. The DNA for the CDR3 is TGCGCCAGCAGCCAGACGCAATCCTACAATGAGCAGTTCTTC. It codes for CASSQTQSYNEQFF.

The chain links TRBV7-8 to TRBJ2-1, with TRBD2 matching 9 bases. The V segment lost 3 bases and the J segment 5 bases; nucleotides outside the gene matches: 8. Germline assignment: CDR1 SGHVS and CDR2 FQNEAQ. This CDR3 comprises 16 residues. In DNA form, the CDR3 reads TGTGCCAGCAGCTTTCTGGGACTAGCTAGCCACAATGAGCAGTTCTTC. It encodes CASSFLGLASHNEQFF.

This chain uses TRBV7-9 with TRBJ2-7; 10 nucleotides agree with TRBD1. The trim removed 0 bases at V and 3 bases at J, leaving 8 bases unmatched. The CDR3 totals 17 residues. Per the germline V gene, CDR1 is SEHNR and CDR2 is FQNEAQ (reference sequence). This chain's CDR3 is CASSLASGQGILYEQYF. CDR3 DNA sequence: TGTGCCAGCAGCTTAGCGTCGGGACAGGGGATTCTCTACGAGCAGTACTTC.

The genes are TRBV10-3 and TRBJ2-2; TRBD2 agrees at 7 bases. The CDR3 consists of 14 residues. Per germline, CDR1 ENHRY and CDR2 SYGVKD. V was clipped by 7 bases and J by 7 bases; unmatched bases: 9. CDR3 in DNA: TGTGCCATCAAATCTAGCGGCCGCCACGGGGAGCTGTTTTTT. This sequence encodes CAIKSSGRHGELFF.

V gene TRBV4-1 combines with J gene TRBJ2-3, with 9 bases fitting TRBD2. In germline, CDR1 is MGHRA, CDR2 YSYEKL. The CDR3 runs 13 residues. Trimming removed 4 bases from V and 10 bases from J; junction bases left unmatched: 6. The CDR3 reads CASSRSGGNPQYF. In DNA form, the CDR3 reads TGCGCCAGCAGCCGGAGCGGGGGGAATCCGCAGTATTTT.

The rearrangement joins TRBV2 to TRBJ1-4; D ambiguous. Germline V gene data show CDR1 as SNHLY and CDR2 as FYNNEI. V was pared by 3 bases and J by 8 bases, with 16 bases between. This CDR3 comprises 15 residues. The CDR3, as DNA: TGTGCCAGCAGTGATGAGGAGTTGAGGGTGGAAAAACTGTTTTTT. This sequence encodes CASSDEELRVEKLFF.

This clonotype was seen more than once but under ten times. The chain employs TRBV5-5 and TRBJ2-2; TRBD2 agrees at 7 bases. J was trimmed by 4 bases and V by 0 bases; bases with no gene match: 6. The length of the CDR3 is 16 residues. Germline values: CDR1 SGHKS, CDR2 YYEKEE (reference sequence). The CDR3 nucleotides read TGTGCCAGCAGCTTGGCCCCTATAGCGGGCACCGGGGAGCTGTTTTTT. Its protein product is CASSLAPIAGTGELFF.

The rearrangement joins TRBV10-3 to TRBJ1-1, with TRBD1 matching over 7 bases. The germline V gene has CDR1 ENHRY and CDR2 SYGVKD. The CDR3 totals 14 residues. The junction had 3 bases not matched to a gene; V was cut back by 2 bases and J by 3 bases. The CDR3 region is CAISEGQVDTEAFF. The CDR3 region has the DNA TGTGCCATCAGTGAGGGACAGGTTGACACTGAAGCTTTCTTT.

The rearrangement links TRBV5-1 to TRBJ2-7; D is tentatively TRBD1 or TRBD2 (5 bases each). The V gene lost 0 bases and the J gene lost 2 bases, with 12 bases spanning the gap. This CDR3 comprises 15 residues. Germline V gives CDR1 SGHRS, CDR2 YFSETQ. CDR3 nucleotides: TGCGCCAGCAGCTTGGGTCGGGGCAGAGCCTACGAGCAGTACTTC. Translated: CASSLGRGRAYEQYF.

The V and J genes are TRBV24-1 and TRBJ2-2; D not certain. Trimming left V 3 bases short and J 5 bases short, with 6 bases between. The CDR3 is 13 amino acids. In germline, CDR1 is KGHDR, CDR2 SFDVKD. This CDR3 reads CATSDQRTGELFF. CDR3 DNA sequence: TGTGCCACCAGTGATCAGAGAACCGGGGAGCTGTTTTTT.

A few counts support this clonotype. This rearrangement joins TRBV12-3 or TRBV12-4 to TRBJ2-5, with TRBD2 matching 8 bases. The CDR3 covers 15 residues. The trim removed 5 bases at V and 5 bases at J, leaving 10 bases unmatched. In DNA form, the CDR3 reads TGTGCCAGCAGTCCCGGAGGACTAGCTGTCGAGACCCAGTACTTC. Encoded protein: CASSPGGLAVETQYF.

This clonotype was counted only a few times. This chain links TRBV18 with TRBJ1-1; perhaps TRBD1 as D (5 bases). From germline, CDR1 is KGHSH and CDR2 LQKENI. The CDR3 has 15 amino acids. Trimming took off 4 bases at V and 5 bases at J, with 17 bases between the two ends. CDR3 sequence: CASSQEGNRRTEAFF. The CDR3 DNA follows: TGTGCCAGCTCACAGGAGGGGAATCGGCGTACTGAAGCTTTCTTT.

This clonotype occurred a few times. V and J are TRBV28 and TRBJ2-7; 7 nucleotides agree with TRBD2. V shed 1 base, J shed 4 bases, and the junction held 10 bases outside the gene matches. The CDR3 sequence is 16 residues long. The germline V gene encodes CDR1 MDHEN and CDR2 SYDVKM. CDR3 loop: CASSLFGATGRYEQYF. CDR3 coding DNA: TGTGCCAGCAGTTTATTCGGCGCGACCGGGAGGTACGAGCAGTACTTC.

The CDR3: CSVNKGSYEQYF. The CDR3 DNA is TGCAGCGTTAATAAAGGGTCCTACGAGCAGTACTTC. The genes are TRBV29-1 and TRBJ2-7; D not resolved. The CDR3 extends over 12 amino acids. Trimming took off 5 bases at V and 1 base at J, with 9 bases between the two ends. The V gene's germline CDR1 is SQVTM and CDR2 ANQGSEA.